A single sample is the source of the 14 T cell receptor beta chains below, sequenced in a study of blood T cell repertoires in COVID-19. Produced via immunoSEQ multiplex PCR; TCRdb's table is partial and in-frame only. Counted here are roughly 350,000 clones, over 70% occurring once; the ten biggest clones make up about 6%. The material sequenced was peripheral blood. These receptors came from a woman aged 45-59 years with COVID-19, enrolled during active disease.

The chain carries TRBV19 and TRBJ1-2; TRBD1 matches at 7 bases. Germline CDR1 LNHDA, CDR2 SQIVND (reference sequence). V shed 3 bases, J shed 6 bases, and the junction held 10 bases outside the gene matches. This CDR3 has 15 residues. As DNA, the CDR3 is TGTGCCAGTAGTATCCGGGACAGTCGGCATGATGGCTACACCTTC. Translated: CASSIRDSRHDGYTF. Full variable domain (remainder filled in from reference TRBV19 and TRBJ1-2): DGGITQSPKYLFRKEGQNVTLSCEQNLNHDAMYWYRQDPGQGLRLIYYSQIVNDFQKGDIAEGYSVSREKKESFPLTVTSAQKNPTAFYLCASSIRDSRHDGYTFGSGTRLTVV.

This sequence joins TRBV7-2 and TRBJ2-5; 8 bases map to TRBD1. The J segment lost 4 bases and the V segment lost 5 bases, leaving 3 bases of the junction unmatched. The CDR3 covers 13 residues. Germline loops: CDR1 SGHTA, CDR2 FQGNSA. CDR3: CASSRTGRETQYF. The CDR3 nucleotides read TGTGCCAGCAGCCGGACAGGGAGAGAGACCCAGTACTTC.

This chain links TRBV12-2 with TRBJ2-1; the D call in the table, TRBD2, was not verified against the DNA. TRBV12-2 constitutes a pseudogene. The CDR3 runs 16 residues. The CDR3 region has the DNA TGTGCAAGTCGCTTAAAGACCGACTCCGTGTCCAATGAGCAGTTCTTC. It translates to CASRLKTDSVSNEQFF.

The chain carries TRBV15 and TRBJ1-3; tentatively, D is TRBD1 (6 bases). CDR1 is LNHNV and CDR2 is YYDKDF in the germline V gene (reference sequence). Trimming took off 1 base at V and 2 bases at J, with 12 bases between the two ends. The CDR3 has 16 amino acids. The CDR3 loop is CATSRVRGLAGNTIYF. The CDR3 nucleotides read TGTGCCACCAGCAGAGTCAGGGGCCTGGCTGGAAACACCATATATTTT. The full variable domain, completed using reference TRBV15 and TRBJ1-3, is DAMVIQNPRYQVTQFGKPVTLSCSQTLNHNVMYWYQQKSSQAPKLLFHYYDKDFNNEADTPDNFQSRRPNTSFCFLDIRSPGLGDTAMYLCATSRVRGLAGNTIYFGEGSWLTVV.

This clone has a handful of counts. The chain employs TRBV6-5 and TRBJ2-7, with 7 nucleotides matching TRBD2. This CDR3 spans 16 amino acids. The J segment lost 0 bases and the V segment lost 0 bases, leaving 5 bases of the junction unmatched. Per germline, CDR1 MNHEY and CDR2 SVGAGI. For the CDR3, the DNA is TGTGCCAGCAGTTACTCGAGGGCTAGCGGCTCCTACGAGCAGTACTTC. Translated, it gives CASSYSRASGSYEQYF.

J is TRBJ2-1 and V is TRBV9; 10 bases agree with TRBD2. The CDR3 has 15 residues. Germline CDR1 and CDR2: SGDLS and YYNGEE. Trimming removed 3 bases from V and 9 bases from J; junction bases left unmatched: 9. The CDR3 is CASSGAGGPHGEQFF. Here the CDR3 DNA reads TGTGCCAGCAGCGGAGCGGGAGGGCCTCATGGTGAGCAGTTCTTC.

The chain recombines TRBV28 with TRBJ1-5, with D perhaps TRBD1 (6 bases). CDR1 MDHEN and CDR2 SYDVKM come from the germline V gene. V was cut by 4 bases and J by 0 bases, with 28 bases left in between. The CDR3 is 21 residues long. The CDR3 region is CASSSHPRGGRAANSNQPQHF. DNA of the CDR3: TGTGCCAGCAGTTCTCACCCAAGAGGGGGTCGGGCCGCCAATAGCAATCAGCCCCAGCATTTT. Full variable domain (outside the CDR3, taken from reference TRBV28 and TRBJ1-5): DVKVTQSSRYLVKRTGEKVFLECVQDMDHENMFWYRQDPGLGLRLIYFSYDVKMKEKGDIPEGYSVSREKKERFSLILESASTNQTSMYLCASSSHPRGGRAANSNQPQHFGDGTRLSIL.

The V call is TRBV6-4, the J call TRBJ2-4, with D possibly matching TRBD2 (6 bases). This CDR3 is 13 amino acids long. Between the trimmed V and J ends, which lost 4 bases and 9 bases, there was a span of 13 bases. Germline CDR1 and CDR2: MRHNA and SNTAGT. CDR3 sequence (DNA): TGTGCCAGCAGTGGAGTAATCGGGGGCATTCAGTACTTC. Amino acid sequence: CASSGVIGGIQYF.

The chain links TRBV5-1 to TRBJ2-5, with 7 bases that match TRBD2. This CDR3 is built from 15 residues. Germline V gene lookup returns CDR1 SGHRS and CDR2 YFSETQ. V dropped 4 bases and J dropped 5; count of bases not matched to a gene: 11. The CDR3 region is CASSPGRGGVETQYF. DNA of the CDR3: TGCGCCAGCAGCCCTGGGAGGGGAGGGGTGGAGACCCAGTACTTC.

This rearrangement joins TRBV5-5 to TRBJ2-1; TRBD1 matches at 8 bases. This CDR3 spans 15 amino acids. Germline V gene sequence: CDR1 SGHKS, CDR2 YYEKEE (reference sequence). V lost 0 bases to trimming and J lost 4 bases; unmatched junction nucleotides: 3. The CDR3 coding sequence is TGTGCCAGCAGCTTGGGACAGGGGCCTTACAATGAGCAGTTCTTC. Protein: CASSLGQGPYNEQFF.

This clone has only one observation. One end of the junction does not line up with germline, which may come from a read error. The chain recombines TRBV7-6 with TRBJ2-3; 9 nucleotides match TRBD2. This CDR3 contains 15 residues. CDR1 SGHVS and CDR2 FNYEAQ come from the germline V gene. CDR3 DNA sequence: TGTGCCAGCAGTTCTGAAGCGGGAGGCACCGATACGCAGTATTTT. Its protein product is CASSSEAGGTDTQYF.

The rearrangement uses TRBV15 and TRBJ2-3, with D perhaps matching TRBD1 (5 bases). The CDR3 has 15 amino acids. V lost 1 base and J 3 bases, leaving 11 bases between the germline ends. Germline V lookup: CDR1 LNHNV, CDR2 YYDKDF (reference sequence). CDR3 coding DNA: TGTGCCACCAGCAGAGCAGGGCCCCTAACAGATACGCAGTATTTT. Its translation is CATSRAGPLTDTQYF.

The chain recombines TRBV5-8 with TRBJ1-5; a weak D match, TRBD1 (6 bases). CDR1 and CDR2 from the germline V gene are SGHTS and YDEGEE. Between the trimmed V and J ends, which lost 4 bases and 1 base, there was a span of 12 bases. The CDR3 is made up of 15 amino acids. CDR3 sequence (DNA): TGTGCCAGCAGCCTGACTCAGGGGAGCAATCAGCCCCAGCATTTT. Translated: CASSLTQGSNQPQHF.

V and J are TRBV7-3 and TRBJ2-3; 7 bases are a match to TRBD2. The germline gives CDR1 SGHTA, CDR2 FQGTGA. The CDR3 spans 15 residues. The ends lost 5 bases at V and 4 bases at J; junction bases unmatched: 9. This chain's CDR3 is CASSLSGWEADTQYF. The CDR3 DNA follows: TGTGCCAGCAGCCTTAGCGGGTGGGAGGCAGATACGCAGTATTTT.